The clone carrying this T cell receptor beta chain appeared a few times. Its matching antigen is unknown. The sample is drawn from a study of vaccination and CD4 T cells after COVID-19. Trimming pared 6 bases from V and 1 base from J, leaving 18 bases between. The CDR3 consists of 16 residues. Per the germline V gene, CDR1 is SNHLY and CDR2 is FYNNEI. This sample's treatment: approximately 9-day PBMC culture with coronavirus spike peptide pools or control peptides (ViraFEST assay). CD4+ T cells that had been cultured provided DNA sequenced with the Oncomine TCR Beta short-read assay. Each CDR3 protein gets one entry after TCRdb re-called the PCR reads with MiXCR. Of 3,500 to 4,000 distinct CDR3 sequences listed, approximately 76% are singletons.

This sequence was found in a human donor who had recovered from COVID-19. Sample: CD4+ T cells from blood, cultured in vitro. The chain couples TRBV2 to TRBJ1-1; D is unclear. The CDR3 nucleotides read TGTGCCAGCAGGGCAGAAGGGCGAGTGGGGAACACTGAAGCTTTCTTT. It specifies CASRAEGRVGNTEAFF.